Below, one TCR beta chain is given with its context. The antigen is not known. The source of the sample is a study of T cell repertoires in cytomegalovirus infection. Study at large: CMV epitopes used comprised recently identified HLA-C-restricted ones and well-studied HLA-B-restricted ones. Public signatures in TCR beta pointed to CMV infection and matching HLA type. Study results and caveats: CMV carriers with the relevant HLA were identified by cumulative public TCR beta family frequency. It was HLA-C-restricted CMV-specific TCR beta clonotypes that dominated the response ex vivo.

Germline lookup yields CDR1 KGHSH and CDR2 LQKENI. This CDR3 is 14 amino acids long. Trimming removed 3 bases from V and 7 bases from J, with 13 bases in between. TCRdb analysed the reads with MiXCR anew, one entry per CDR3 protein. The sample lists about 310,000 distinct CDR3 sequences, 20% to 25% occurring once. The receptor comes from a human donor in good health (CMV status not recorded). Some clones in this sample may be carry-over from other donors' samples. The J gene is TRBJ2-1, the V gene TRBV18; D not resolved. The input for sequencing was cultured PBMCs, taken from culture after CMV antigen stimulation. The CDR3 loop is CASSPQLSRNEQFF. As DNA, the CDR3 is TGTGCCAGCTCACCGCAGCTAAGTCGGAATGAGCAGTTCTTC.